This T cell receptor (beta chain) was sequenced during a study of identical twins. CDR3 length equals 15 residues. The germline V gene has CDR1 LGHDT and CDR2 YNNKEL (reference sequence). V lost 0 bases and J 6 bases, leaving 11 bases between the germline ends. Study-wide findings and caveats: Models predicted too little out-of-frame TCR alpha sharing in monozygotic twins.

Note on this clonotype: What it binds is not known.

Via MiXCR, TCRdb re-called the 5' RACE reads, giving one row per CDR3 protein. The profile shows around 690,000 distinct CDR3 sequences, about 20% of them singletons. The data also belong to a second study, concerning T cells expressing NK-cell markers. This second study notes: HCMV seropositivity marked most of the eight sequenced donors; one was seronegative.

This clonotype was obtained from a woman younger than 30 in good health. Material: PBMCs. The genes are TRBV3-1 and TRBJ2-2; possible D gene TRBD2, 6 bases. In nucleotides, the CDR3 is TGTGCCAGCAGCCAAGAGCCGGGAGCTTCCGGGGAGCTGTTTTTT. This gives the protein CASSQEPGASGELFF.